This passage covers 16 T cell receptor beta chains from one sample sequenced in a study of CD8+ T cells in alopecia areata (dated by TCRdb to the late 2010s). The time point label of this sample denotes: about 25 weeks on oral tofacitinib. Taken with the paper, the label for treatment or condition translates to: oral pan-JAK inhibitor, 5-10 mg twice daily. Libraries were prepared through the immunoSEQ multiplex PCR assay. To provide template for TCR sequencing, every sample had RNA extracted and reverse transcribed into cDNA. As stored in TCRdb, this immuneACCESS dataset retains in-frame rearrangements with V and J assigned. A fraction of the clones does not appear; measured against another copy, unresolved V genes explain less than half of the discrepancy, and the remainder lacks a known reason. The sample table records approximately 150,000 clones; 50% to 65% of these occur just once. About 14% of the sample is held by the ten biggest clonotypes.

The sample consisted of CD4+ T cells sorted from blood, taken at week 24, from a patient treated with tofacitinib. Every receptor here comes from a human donor with alopecia areata.

The rearrangement joins TRBV4-1 to TRBJ1-2; unclear D gene. From germline, CDR1 is MGHRA and CDR2 YSYEKL. The CDR3 extends over 13 amino acids. V lost 4 bases and J 5 bases, leaving 11 bases between the germline ends. The CDR3 sequence is CASSLLPSYGYTF. The CDR3 nucleotides are TGCGCCAGCAGCCTACTACCATCTTATGGCTACACCTTC.

As regards this clone: The same CDR3 can be traced to other DNA sequences in this sample. The chain uses TRBV30 and TRBJ1-5; D not certain. The length of the CDR3 is 13 residues. V lost 0 bases to trimming and J lost 4 bases, with 7 bases between them. Germline lookup yields CDR1 GTSNPN and CDR2 SVGIG (reference sequence). CDR3 in amino acids: CAWSVGLNQPQHF. The CDR3, as DNA: TGTGCCTGGAGTGTAGGACTGAATCAGCCCCAGCATTTT.

The chain has TRBV25-1 and TRBJ2-7; no firm D call. CDR1 is MGHDK and CDR2 is SYGVNS in the germline V gene. V lost 5 bases and J lost 2, with 7 bases in between. There are 12 residues in the CDR3. The CDR3: CASSSLAYEQYF. DNA of the CDR3: TGTGCCAGCAGTTCTCTGGCCTACGAGCAGTACTTC.

The rearrangement uses TRBV7-9 and TRBJ2-5; no definite D call. The V and J ends lost 5 bases and 4 bases respectively, with 8 bases between them. Germline V gives CDR1 SEHNR, CDR2 FQNEAQ (reference sequence). This CDR3 comprises 12 residues. The CDR3 DNA sequence: TGTGCCAGCAGCCGTTCGTCAGAGACCCAGTACTTC. Amino acid sequence: CASSRSSETQYF.

J is TRBJ2-1 and V is TRBV5-1; possible D gene TRBD1, 5 bases. The CDR3 has 14 residues. Trimming stripped 2 bases from V and 4 bases from J, with 10 bases between. Germline V CDR1 and CDR2: SGHRS, YFSETQ. The CDR3 DNA follows: TGCGCCAGCAGCTTACAGGTTAGGTACAATGAGCAGTTCTTC. Its translation is CASSLQVRYNEQFF. The whole variable domain, remainder taken from reference TRBV5-1 and TRBJ2-1, is KAGVTQTPRYLIKTRGQQVTLSCSPISGHRSVSWYQQTPGQGLQFLFEYFSETQRNKGNFPGRFSGRQFSNSRSEMNVSTLELGDSALYLCASSLQVRYNEQFFGPGTRLTVL.

The chain carries TRBV5-6 and TRBJ2-1; D unresolved. The CDR3 has 13 amino acids. The V end lost 4 bases, the J end lost 6 bases, and 11 bases lay between the germline ends. The germline V gene encodes CDR1 SGHDT and CDR2 YYEEEE. The CDR3, as DNA: TGTGCCAGCAGCCGCCAAAGTATCAATGAGCAGTTCTTC. Translated, it gives CASSRQSINEQFF.

The J gene is TRBJ2-7, the V gene TRBV27; D is unresolved. The CDR3 runs to 14 residues. V gave up 5 bases and J gave up 4 bases, with 15 bases separating them. Germline CDR1 and CDR2: MNHEY and SMNVEV (reference sequence). DNA for the CDR3: TGTGCCAGCAGTCGCGGTGCTGGAGCTTACGAGCAGTACTTC. Residues: CASSRGAGAYEQYF.

There are a few counts of this clone. This chain uses TRBV5-4 with TRBJ2-5; D unresolved. V dropped 3 bases and J dropped 5 bases, with 11 bases sitting between them. From germline, CDR1 is SGHNT and CDR2 YYREEE (reference sequence). CDR3 length equals 13 residues. CDR3 bases: TGTGCCAGCAGCTCTAGGGTTATGGAGACCCAGTACTTC. Its translation: CASSSRVMETQYF.

This clone showed up just a few times. The chain combines TRBV7-2 with TRBJ2-4, with unresolved D. CDR1 and CDR2 from the germline V gene are SGHTA and FQGNSA. Trimming removed 2 bases at V and 6 bases at J, with 8 bases between. This CDR3 spans 13 amino acids. This CDR3 is CASSLTNGNIQYF. The CDR3 bases are TGTGCCAGCAGCTTAACTAACGGAAACATTCAGTACTTC. The whole variable domain, filled in from reference TRBV7-2 and TRBJ2-4, reads GAGVSQSPSNKVTEKGKDVELRCDPISGHTALYWYRQSLGQGLEFLIYFQGNSAPDKSGLPSDRFSAERTGGSVSTLTIQRTQQEDSAVYLCASSLTNGNIQYFGAGTRLSVL.

The chain uses TRBV12-5 and TRBJ1-1; the D gene is possibly TRBD1 (6 bases). This CDR3 is built from 15 residues. CDR1 and CDR2 from the germline V gene are LGHNT and FRNRAP. Trimming removed 0 bases from V and 4 bases from J, with 12 bases in between. The CDR3 DNA is TGTGCTAGTGGTTTGGTAAGGCAGGGGAGCACTGAAGCTTTCTTT. Its translation: CASGLVRQGSTEAFF. Full variable domain (outside the CDR3, taken from reference TRBV12-5 and TRBJ1-1): DARVTQTPRHKVTEMGQEVTMRCQPILGHNTVFWYRQTMMQGLELLAYFRNRAPLDDSGMPKDRFSAEMPDATLATLKIQPSEPRDSAVYFCASGLVRQGSTEAFFGQGTRLTVV.

J is TRBJ1-3 and V is TRBV25-1, with TRBD1 matching 8 bases. Germline V CDR1 and CDR2: MGHDK, SYGVNS. This CDR3 contains 16 residues. Trimming at V came to 8 bases and at J to 4 bases, leaving 13 bases not matched to a gene. This CDR3 is CASGPTWTGSGNTIYF. The CDR3 DNA follows: TGTGCCAGCGGCCCTACTTGGACAGGGTCGGGAAACACCATATATTTT.

This clone was found a few times. The chain carries TRBV4-2 and TRBJ1-2, with D perhaps matching TRBD1 (6 bases). Germline V CDR1 and CDR2: LGHNA, YNFKEQ. The germline V and J ends were trimmed by 0 bases and 8 bases, with 13 bases remaining between them. This CDR3 contains 14 residues. DNA for the CDR3: TGTGCCAGCAGCCAAGATCGGCTGGACAGAGGCTACACCTTC. It encodes CASSQDRLDRGYTF.

This chain uses TRBV29-1 with TRBJ1-5; D perhaps matches TRBD1 (6 bases). CDR3 length equals 13 residues. Trimming took off 4 bases at V and 4 bases at J, with 11 bases between the two ends. Per the germline V gene, CDR1 is SQVTM and CDR2 is ANQGSEA. As DNA, the CDR3 is TGCAGCGTTGCCCAGGGGAATAATCAGCCCCAGCATTTT. It yields the protein CSVAQGNNQPQHF.

This chain links TRBV30 with TRBJ2-7; 7 bases align to TRBD2. Losses at the gene ends were 0 bases for V and 2 bases for J; bases not matched to a gene: 7. Germline CDR1 and CDR2: GTSNPN and SVGIG (reference sequence). The CDR3 has 15 amino acids. The CDR3 region is CAWSVPLGGTYEQYF. CDR3 DNA sequence: TGTGCCTGGAGTGTACCCCTGGGGGGGACCTACGAGCAGTACTTC.

This chain connects TRBV9 to TRBJ1-5; a weak D match, TRBD1 (5 bases). Germline V gives CDR1 SGDLS, CDR2 YYNGEE. The CDR3 has 15 amino acids. V lost 3 bases, J lost 8 bases, and 18 bases lay in between. CDR3 in amino acids: CASSASQGMGEPQHF. The CDR3 DNA is TGTGCCAGCAGCGCCTCCCAGGGAATGGGGGAGCCCCAGCATTTT.

This clone was seen more than once but under ten times. The sample holds other DNA sequences that translate to the same CDR3. CDR3: CASSFSTDTQYF. The CDR3 coding sequence is TGTGCCAGCAGCTTTTCCACAGATACGCAGTATTTT. V gene TRBV7-9 combines with J gene TRBJ2-3, with D uncertain. V lost 3 bases and J lost 2, with 3 bases in between. Germline V gene data show CDR1 as SEHNR and CDR2 as FQNEAQ (reference sequence). This CDR3 region has 12 residues.